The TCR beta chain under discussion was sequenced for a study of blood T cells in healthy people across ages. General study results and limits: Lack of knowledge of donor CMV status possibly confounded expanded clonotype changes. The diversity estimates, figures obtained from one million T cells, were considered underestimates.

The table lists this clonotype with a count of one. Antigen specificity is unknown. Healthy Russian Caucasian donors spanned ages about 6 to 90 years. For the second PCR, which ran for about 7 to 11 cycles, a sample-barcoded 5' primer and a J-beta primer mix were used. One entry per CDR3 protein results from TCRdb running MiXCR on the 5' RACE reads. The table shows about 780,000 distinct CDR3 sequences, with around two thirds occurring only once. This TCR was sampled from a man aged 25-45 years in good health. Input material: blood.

The CDR3 nucleotides are TGTGCCAGCCCCAGTGGGGAGGGGGGAATCTATGGCTACACCTTC. Its translation: CASPSGEGGIYGYTF. The chain carries TRBV2 and TRBJ1-2; TRBD1 is a possible D gene (6 bases). The length of the CDR3 is 15 residues. The V end was cut by 8 bases, the J end by 4 bases, with 20 bases between. The V gene's germline CDR1 is SNHLY and CDR2 FYNNEI.